This TCR beta chain was documented in a study of T cells in Graves' hyperthyroidism and ophthalmopathy. Background on the study: Before treatment of any kind, peripheral blood was taken at initial diagnosis.

This CDR3 is 12 amino acids long. Trimming removed 4 bases from V and 1 base from J, with 4 bases in between. Germline values: CDR1 LGHDT, CDR2 YNNKEL (reference sequence). Many counts were recorded for this clonotype. Regions amplified from RNA transcripts were the TCR beta CDR3 regions. First-round RT-PCR targeting the TCR CDR3 was performed with the HTBI primer set. TCRdb processed the multiplex PCR reads anew with MiXCR; each CDR3 protein has one entry. The top ten hold 17% of the sample, which has over 450,000 distinct CDR3 sequences, more than 15% seen once. The source material was blood. The chain couples TRBV3-1 to TRBJ1-2; D uncertain. The receptor's source is a woman younger than 30 with Graves' ophthalmopathy. This chain's CDR3 is CASSRINYGYTF. The CDR3, as DNA: TGTGCCAGCAGCCGAATTAACTATGGCTACACCTTC.